The following is a TCR beta chain sequence with its context. This record belongs to a study of blood T cells in healthy people across ages. The second PCR ran about 6 to 12 cycles with a sample-barcoded 5' primer and J-beta primers. TCRdb independently ran MiXCR on the 5' RACE reads; one entry per CDR3 protein. Among around 970,000 distinct CDR3 sequences listed, just over 50% were seen once. Per the germline V gene, CDR1 is SGHTA and CDR2 is FQGNSA. V lost 5 bases and J lost 3; bases outside the gene matches: 7. This CDR3 comprises 15 residues. The clonotype was recovered from a woman aged 55-75 years in good health. The sample comprised blood. The chain combines TRBV7-2 with TRBJ2-7; 10 positions match TRBD1. CDR3 protein: CASSLRDRGYYEQYF. CDR3 coding DNA: TGTGCCAGCAGCCTCCGGGACAGGGGTTACTACGAGCAGTACTTC.